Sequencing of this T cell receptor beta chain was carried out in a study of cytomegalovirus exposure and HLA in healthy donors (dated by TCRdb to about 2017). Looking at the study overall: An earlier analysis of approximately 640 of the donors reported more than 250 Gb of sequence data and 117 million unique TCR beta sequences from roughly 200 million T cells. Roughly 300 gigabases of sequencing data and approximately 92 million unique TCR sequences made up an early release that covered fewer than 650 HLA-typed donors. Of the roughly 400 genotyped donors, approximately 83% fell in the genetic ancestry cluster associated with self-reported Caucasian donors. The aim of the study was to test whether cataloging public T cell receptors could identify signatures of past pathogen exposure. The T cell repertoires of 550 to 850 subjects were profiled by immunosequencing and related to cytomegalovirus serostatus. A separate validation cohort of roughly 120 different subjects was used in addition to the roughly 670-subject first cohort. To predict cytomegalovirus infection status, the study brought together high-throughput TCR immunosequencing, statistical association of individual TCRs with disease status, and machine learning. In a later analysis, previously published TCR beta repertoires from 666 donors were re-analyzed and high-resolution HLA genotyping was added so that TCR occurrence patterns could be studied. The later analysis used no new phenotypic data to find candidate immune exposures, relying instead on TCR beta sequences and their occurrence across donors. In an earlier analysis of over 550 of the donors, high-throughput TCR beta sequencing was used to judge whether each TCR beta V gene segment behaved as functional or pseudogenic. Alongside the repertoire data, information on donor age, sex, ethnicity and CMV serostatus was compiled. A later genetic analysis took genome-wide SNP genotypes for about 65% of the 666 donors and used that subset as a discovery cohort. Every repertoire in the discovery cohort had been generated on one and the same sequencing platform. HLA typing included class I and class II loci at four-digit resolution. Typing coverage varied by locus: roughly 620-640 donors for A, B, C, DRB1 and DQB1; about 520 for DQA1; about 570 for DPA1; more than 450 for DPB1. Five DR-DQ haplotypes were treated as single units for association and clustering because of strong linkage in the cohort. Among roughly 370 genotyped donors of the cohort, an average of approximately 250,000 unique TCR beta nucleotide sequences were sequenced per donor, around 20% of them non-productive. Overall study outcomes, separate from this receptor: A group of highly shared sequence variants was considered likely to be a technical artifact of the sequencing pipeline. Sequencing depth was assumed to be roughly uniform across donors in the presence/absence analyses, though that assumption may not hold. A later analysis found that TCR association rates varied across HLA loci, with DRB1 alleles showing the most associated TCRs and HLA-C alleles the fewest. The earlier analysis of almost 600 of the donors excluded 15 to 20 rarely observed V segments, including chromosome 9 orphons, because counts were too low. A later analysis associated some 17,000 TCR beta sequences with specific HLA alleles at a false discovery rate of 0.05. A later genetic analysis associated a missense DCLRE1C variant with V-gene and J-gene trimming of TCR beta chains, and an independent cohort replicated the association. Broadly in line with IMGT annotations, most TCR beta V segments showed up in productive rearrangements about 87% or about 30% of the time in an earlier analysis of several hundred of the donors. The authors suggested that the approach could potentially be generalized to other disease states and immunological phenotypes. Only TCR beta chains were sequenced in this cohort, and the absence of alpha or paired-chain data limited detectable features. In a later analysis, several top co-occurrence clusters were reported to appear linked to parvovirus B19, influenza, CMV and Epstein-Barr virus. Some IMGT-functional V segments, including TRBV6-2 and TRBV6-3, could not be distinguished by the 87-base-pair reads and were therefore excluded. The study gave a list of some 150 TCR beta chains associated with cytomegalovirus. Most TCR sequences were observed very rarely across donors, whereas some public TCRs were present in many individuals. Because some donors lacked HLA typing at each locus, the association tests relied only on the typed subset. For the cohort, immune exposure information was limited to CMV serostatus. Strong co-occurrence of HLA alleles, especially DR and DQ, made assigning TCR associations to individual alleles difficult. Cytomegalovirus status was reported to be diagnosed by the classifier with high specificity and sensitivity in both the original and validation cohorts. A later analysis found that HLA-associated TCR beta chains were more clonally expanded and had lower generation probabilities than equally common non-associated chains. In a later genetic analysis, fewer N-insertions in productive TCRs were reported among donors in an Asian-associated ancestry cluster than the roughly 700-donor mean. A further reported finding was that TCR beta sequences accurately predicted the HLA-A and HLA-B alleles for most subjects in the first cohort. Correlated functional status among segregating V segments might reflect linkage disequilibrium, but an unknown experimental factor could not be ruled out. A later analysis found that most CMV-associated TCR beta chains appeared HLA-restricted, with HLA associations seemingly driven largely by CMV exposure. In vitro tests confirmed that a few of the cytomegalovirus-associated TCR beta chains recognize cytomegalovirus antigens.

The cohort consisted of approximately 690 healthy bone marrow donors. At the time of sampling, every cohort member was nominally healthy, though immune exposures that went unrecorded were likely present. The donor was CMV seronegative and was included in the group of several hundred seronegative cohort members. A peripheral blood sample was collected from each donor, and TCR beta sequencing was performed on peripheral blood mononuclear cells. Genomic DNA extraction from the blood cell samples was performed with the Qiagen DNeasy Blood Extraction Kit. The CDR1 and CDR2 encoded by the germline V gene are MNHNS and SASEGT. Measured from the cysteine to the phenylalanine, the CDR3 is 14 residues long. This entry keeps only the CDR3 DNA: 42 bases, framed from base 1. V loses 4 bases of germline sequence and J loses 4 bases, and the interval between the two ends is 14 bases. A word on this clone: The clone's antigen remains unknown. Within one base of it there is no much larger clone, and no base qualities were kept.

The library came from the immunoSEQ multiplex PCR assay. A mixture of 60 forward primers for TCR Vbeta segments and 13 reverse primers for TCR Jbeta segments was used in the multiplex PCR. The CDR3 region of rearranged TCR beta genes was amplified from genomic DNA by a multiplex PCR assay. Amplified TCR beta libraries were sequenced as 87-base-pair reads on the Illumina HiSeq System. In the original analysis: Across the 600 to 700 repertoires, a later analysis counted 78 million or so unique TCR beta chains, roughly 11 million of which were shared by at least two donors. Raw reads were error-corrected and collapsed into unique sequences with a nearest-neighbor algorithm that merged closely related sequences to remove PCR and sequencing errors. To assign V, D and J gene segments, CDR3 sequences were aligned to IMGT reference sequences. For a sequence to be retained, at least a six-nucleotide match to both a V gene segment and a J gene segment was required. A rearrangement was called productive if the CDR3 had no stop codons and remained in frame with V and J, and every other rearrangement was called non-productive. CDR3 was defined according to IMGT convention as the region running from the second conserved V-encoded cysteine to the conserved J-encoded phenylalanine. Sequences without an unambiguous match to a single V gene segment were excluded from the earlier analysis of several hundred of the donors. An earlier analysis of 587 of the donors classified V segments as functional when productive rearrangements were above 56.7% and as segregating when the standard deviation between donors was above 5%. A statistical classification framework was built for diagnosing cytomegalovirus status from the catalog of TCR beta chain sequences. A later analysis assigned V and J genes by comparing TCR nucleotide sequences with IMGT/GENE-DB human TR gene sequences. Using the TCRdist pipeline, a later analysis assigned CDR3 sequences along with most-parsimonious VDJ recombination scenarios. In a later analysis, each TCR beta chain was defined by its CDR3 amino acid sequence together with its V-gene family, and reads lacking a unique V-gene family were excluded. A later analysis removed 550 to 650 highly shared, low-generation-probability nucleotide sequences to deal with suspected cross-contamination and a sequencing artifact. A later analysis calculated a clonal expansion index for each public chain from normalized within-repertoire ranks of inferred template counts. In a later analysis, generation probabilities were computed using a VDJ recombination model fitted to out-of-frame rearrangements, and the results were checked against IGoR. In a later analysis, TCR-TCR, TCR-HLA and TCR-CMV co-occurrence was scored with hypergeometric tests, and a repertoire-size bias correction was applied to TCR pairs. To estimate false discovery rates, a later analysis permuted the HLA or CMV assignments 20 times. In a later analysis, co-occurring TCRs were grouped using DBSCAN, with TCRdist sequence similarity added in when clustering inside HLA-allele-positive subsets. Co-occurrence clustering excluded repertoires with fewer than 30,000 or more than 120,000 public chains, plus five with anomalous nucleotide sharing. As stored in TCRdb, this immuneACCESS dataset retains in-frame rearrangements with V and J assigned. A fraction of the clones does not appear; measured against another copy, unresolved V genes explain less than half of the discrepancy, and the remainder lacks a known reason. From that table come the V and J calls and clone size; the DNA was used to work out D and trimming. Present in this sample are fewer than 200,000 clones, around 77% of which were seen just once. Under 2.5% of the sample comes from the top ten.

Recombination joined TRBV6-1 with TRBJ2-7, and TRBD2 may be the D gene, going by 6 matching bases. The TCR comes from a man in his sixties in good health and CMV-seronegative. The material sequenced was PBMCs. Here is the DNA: TGTGCCAGCAGTGTTCCCGGGACTGGGTACGAGCAGTACTTC. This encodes CASSVPGTGYEQYF.